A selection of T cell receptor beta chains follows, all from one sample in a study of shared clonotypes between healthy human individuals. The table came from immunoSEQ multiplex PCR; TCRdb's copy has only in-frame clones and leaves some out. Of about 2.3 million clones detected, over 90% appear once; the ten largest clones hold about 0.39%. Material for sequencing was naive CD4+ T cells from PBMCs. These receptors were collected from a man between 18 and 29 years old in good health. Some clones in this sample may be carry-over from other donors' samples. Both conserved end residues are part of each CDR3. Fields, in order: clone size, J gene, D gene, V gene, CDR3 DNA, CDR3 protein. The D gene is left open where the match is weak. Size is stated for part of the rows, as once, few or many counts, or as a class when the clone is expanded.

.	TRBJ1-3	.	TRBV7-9	TGTGCCAGCAGCTTAGCGCCGGGGACCGGAAACACCATATATTTT	CASSLAPGTGNTIYF
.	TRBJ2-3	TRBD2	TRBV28	TGTGCCAGCAGTTCCCCGGGACTAGCGGAATCAGATACGCAGTATTTT	CASSSPGLAESDTQYF
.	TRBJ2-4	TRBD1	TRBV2	TGTGCCAGCAATGGTCAACCGGGACAGGGGGCCCGTATTACGAATAACATTCAGTACTTC	CASNGQPGQGARITNNIQYF
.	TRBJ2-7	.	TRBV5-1	TGCGCCAGCAGCTTGCCCAACTACGAGCAGTACTTC	CASSLPNYEQYF
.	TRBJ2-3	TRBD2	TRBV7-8	TGTGCCAGCAGCCGACCCTCTAGCGGGAGAGGGTCAGATACGCAGTATTTT	CASSRPSSGRGSDTQYF
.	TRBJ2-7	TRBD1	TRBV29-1	TGCAGCGTTTCCCGTTTCTCGTCGGGACAGGGGTTCCCCTACGAGCAGTACTTC	CSVSRFSSGQGFPYEQYF
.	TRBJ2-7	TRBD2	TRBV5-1	TGCGCCAGCAGCTTGGGACTAGCGGGTAGCTCCTACGAGCAGTACTTC	CASSLGLAGSSYEQYF
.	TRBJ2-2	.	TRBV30	TGTGCCTGGAGCCTCTCGGACCGGGGTGAGCTGTTTTTT	CAWSLSDRGELFF
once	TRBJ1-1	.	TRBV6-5	TGTGCCAGCAGGAGAACAGGAGACATGAACACTGAAGCTTTCTTT	CASRRTGDMNTEAFF
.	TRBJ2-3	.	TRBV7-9	TGTGCCAGCAGCCCCACAGTAGCAGATACGCAGTATTTT	CASSPTVADTQYF
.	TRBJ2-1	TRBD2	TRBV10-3	TGTGCCATCAGTGGAGCGGGAGGATCGGGTGAGCAGTTCTTC	CAISGAGGSGEQFF
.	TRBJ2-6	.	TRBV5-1	TGCGCCAGCAGCTTCACGACCGGGGCCAACGTCCTGACTTTC	CASSFTTGANVLTF
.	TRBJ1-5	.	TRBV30	TGTGCCTGGAGCATTCGGGACAATCAGCCCCAGCATTTT	CAWSIRDNQPQHF
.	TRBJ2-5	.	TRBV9	TGTGCCAGCAGCGTCCTCACAGGATCCCAAGAGACCCAGTACTTC	CASSVLTGSQETQYF
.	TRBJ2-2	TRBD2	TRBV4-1	TGCGCCAGCAGCCAAGTATGGCTAGCGGGAGCGGTCGGGGAGCTGTTTTTT	CASSQVWLAGAVGELFF
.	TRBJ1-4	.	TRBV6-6	TGTGCCACAGCCGACTTTGCAACTAATGAAAAACTGTTTTTT	CATADFATNEKLFF
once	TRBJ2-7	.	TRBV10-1	TGCGCCAGCAGTGAGTGGGGGACGGGACGCTACGAGCAGTACTTC	CASSEWGTGRYEQYF
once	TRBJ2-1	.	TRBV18	TGTGCCAGCTCAGCGACGGGGGTACAGGAGCAGTTCTTC	CASSATGVQEQFF
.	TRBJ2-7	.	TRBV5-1	TGCGCCAGCAGCTTGGAGAGGATCGGCTCCTACGAGCAGTACTTC	CASSLERIGSYEQYF
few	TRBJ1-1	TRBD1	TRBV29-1	TGCAGCGCGAACAGGGGGTACATGAACACTGAAGCTTTCTTT	CSANRGYMNTEAFF
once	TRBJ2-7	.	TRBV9	TGTGCCAGCAGCGTAGGCCCCCCTTGGCAGGGAGTAGACGAGCAGTACTTC	CASSVGPPWQGVDEQYF
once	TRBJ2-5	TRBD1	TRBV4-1	TGCGCCAGCAGACGACAGGGGGAAGAGACCCAGTACTTC	CASRRQGEETQYF
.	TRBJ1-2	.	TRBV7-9	TGTGCCAGCAGCTCGGATTTCCAGGGTACTGCGATGGGTAACTATGGCTACACCTTC	CASSSDFQGTAMGNYGYTF